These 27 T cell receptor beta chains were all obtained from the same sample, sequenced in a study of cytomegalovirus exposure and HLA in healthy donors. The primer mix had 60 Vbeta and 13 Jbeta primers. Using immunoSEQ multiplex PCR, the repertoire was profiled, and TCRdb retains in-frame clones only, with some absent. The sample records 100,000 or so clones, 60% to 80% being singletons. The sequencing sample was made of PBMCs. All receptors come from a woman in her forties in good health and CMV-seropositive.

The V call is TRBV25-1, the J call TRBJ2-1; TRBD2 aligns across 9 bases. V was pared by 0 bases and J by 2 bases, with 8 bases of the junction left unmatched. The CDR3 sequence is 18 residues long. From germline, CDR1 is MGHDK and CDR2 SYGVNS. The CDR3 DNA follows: TGTGCCAGCAGTGAATATATTCGGGGCGGGGGGGCCTACAATGAGCAGTTCTTC. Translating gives CASSEYIRGGGAYNEQFF.

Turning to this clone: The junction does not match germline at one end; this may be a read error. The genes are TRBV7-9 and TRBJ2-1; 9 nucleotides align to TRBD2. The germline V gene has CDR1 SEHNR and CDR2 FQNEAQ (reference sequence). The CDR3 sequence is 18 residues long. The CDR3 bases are TGTTCCAGCAGCTTAGCCCAAGGCGGGAGGGCCGGTTACAATGAGCAGTTCTTC. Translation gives CSSSLAQGGRAGYNEQFF.

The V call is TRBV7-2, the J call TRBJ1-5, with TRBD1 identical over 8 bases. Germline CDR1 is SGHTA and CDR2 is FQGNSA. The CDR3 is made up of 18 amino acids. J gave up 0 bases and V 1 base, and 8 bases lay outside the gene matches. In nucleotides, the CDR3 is TGTGCCAGCAGCTTAGGGGGCAGGGGGCTGGATAGCAATCAGCCCCAGCATTTT. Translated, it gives CASSLGGRGLDSNQPQHF.

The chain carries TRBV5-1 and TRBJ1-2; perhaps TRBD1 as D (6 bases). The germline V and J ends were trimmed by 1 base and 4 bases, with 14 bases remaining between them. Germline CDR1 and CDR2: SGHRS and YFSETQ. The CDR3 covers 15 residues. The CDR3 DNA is TGCGCCAGCAGCTTGTCACCACAGGGTACCTATGGCTACACCTTC. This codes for CASSLSPQGTYGYTF.

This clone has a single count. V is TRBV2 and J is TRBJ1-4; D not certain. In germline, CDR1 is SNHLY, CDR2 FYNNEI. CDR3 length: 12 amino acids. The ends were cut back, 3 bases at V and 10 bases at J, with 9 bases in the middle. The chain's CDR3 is CASSEFSGKLFF. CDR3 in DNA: TGTGCCAGCAGTGAGTTCTCCGGAAAACTGTTTTTT.

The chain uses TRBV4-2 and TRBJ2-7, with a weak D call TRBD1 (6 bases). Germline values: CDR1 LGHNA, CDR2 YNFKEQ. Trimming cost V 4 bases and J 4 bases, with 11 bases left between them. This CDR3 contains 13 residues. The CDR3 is CASSPADRYEQYF. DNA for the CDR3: TGTGCCAGCAGCCCCGCCGACAGGTACGAGCAGTACTTC.

The CDR3 nucleotides read TGTGCCAGCAGTTTGGGTCAGGGACTTGGCTACACCTTC. Protein product: CASSLGQGLGYTF. The chain uses TRBV28 and TRBJ1-2, with D possibly TRBD1 on 5 matching bases. This CDR3 contains 13 residues. V gave up 3 bases and J gave up 7 bases, with 12 bases separating them. From germline, CDR1 is MDHEN and CDR2 SYDVKM.

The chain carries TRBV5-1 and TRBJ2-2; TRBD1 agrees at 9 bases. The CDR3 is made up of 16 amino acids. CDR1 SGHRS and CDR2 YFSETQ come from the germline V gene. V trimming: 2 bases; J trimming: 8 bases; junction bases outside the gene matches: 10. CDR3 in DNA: TGCGCCAGCAGCTTCCAGGGACAGGGCCCAAGGGGGGAGCTGTTTTTT. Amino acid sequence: CASSFQGQGPRGELFF.

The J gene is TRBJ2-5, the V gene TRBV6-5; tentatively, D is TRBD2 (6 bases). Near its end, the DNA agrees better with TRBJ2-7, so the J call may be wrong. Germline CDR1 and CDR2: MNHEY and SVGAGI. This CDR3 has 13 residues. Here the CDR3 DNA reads TGTGCCAGCAGTTACGGGGGGACCTACGAGCAGTACTTC. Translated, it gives CASSYGGTYEQYF.

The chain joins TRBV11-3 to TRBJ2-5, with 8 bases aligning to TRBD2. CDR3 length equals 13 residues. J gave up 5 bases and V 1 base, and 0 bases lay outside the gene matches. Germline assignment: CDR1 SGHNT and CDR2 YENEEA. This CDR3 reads CASSLGGGETQYF. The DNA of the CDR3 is TGTGCCAGCAGCTTAGGCGGGGGGGAGACCCAGTACTTC.

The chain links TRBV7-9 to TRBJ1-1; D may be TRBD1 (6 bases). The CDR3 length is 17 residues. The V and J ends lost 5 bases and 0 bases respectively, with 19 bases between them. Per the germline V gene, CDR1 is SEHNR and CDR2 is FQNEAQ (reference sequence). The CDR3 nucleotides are TGTGCCAGCAGCCCATCTTTTAGGGACAAGCTGAACACTGAAGCTTTCTTT. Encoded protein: CASSPSFRDKLNTEAFF.

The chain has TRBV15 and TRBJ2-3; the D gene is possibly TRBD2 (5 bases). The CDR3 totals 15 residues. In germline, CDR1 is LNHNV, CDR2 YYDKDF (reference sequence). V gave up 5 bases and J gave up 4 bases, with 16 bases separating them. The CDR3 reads CATSPPSEVPDTQYF. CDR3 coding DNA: TGTGCCACCAGCCCACCCTCGGAGGTCCCAGATACGCAGTATTTT.

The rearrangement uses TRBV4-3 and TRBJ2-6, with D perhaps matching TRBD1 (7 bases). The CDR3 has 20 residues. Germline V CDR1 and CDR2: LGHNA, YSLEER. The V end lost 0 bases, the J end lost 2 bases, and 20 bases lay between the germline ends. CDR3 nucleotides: TGCGCCAGCAGCCAAGATCCGGGAGAGGGGGCCGGTGCTGGGGCCAACGTCCTGACTTTC. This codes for CASSQDPGEGAGAGANVLTF.

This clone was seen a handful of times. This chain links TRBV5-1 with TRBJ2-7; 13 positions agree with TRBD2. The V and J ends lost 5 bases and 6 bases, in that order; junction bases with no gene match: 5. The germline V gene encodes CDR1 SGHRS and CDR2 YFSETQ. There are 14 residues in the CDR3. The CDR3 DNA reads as TGCGCCAGCAGAGCCTGGACTAGCGGGAGCGAGCAGTACTTC. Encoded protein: CASRAWTSGSEQYF.

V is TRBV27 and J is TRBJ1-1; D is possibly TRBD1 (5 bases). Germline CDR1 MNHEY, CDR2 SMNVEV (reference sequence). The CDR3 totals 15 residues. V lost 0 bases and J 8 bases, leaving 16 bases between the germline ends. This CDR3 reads CASSLSAPQDREAFF. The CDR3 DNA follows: TGTGCCAGCAGTTTATCGGCACCTCAAGACAGAGAAGCTTTCTTT.

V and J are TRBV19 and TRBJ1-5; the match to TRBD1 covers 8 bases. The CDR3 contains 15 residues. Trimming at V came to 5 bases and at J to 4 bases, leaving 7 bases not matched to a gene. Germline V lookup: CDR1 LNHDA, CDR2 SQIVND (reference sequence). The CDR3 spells CASSQGQGRNQPQHF. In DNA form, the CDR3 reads TGTGCCAGTAGTCAAGGACAGGGACGAAATCAGCCCCAGCATTTT.

CDR3 region: CASGIGGQGYEQYF. The CDR3 DNA reads TGCGCCAGCGGAATCGGGGGACAGGGCTACGAGCAGTACTTC. V is TRBV5-1 and J is TRBJ2-7; the match to TRBD1 covers 9 bases. J lost 3 bases, V lost 7 bases, and 8 bases had no gene match. The CDR3 is 14 amino acids. Germline V gene sequence: CDR1 SGHRS, CDR2 YFSETQ.

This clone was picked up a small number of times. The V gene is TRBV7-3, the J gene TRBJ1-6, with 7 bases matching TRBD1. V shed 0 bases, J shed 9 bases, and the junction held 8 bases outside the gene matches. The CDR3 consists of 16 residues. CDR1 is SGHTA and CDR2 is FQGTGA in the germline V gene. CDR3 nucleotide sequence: TGTGCCAGCAGCTTAACGGGACAGAGTTGGGGTTCACCCCTCCACTTT. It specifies CASSLTGQSWGSPLHF.

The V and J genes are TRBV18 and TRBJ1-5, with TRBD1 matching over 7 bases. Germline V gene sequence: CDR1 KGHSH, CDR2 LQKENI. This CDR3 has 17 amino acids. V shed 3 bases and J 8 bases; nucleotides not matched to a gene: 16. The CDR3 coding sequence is TGTGCCAGCTCACCGAATCGGGGACAGCCCTATCTGGAGCCCCAGCATTTT. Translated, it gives CASSPNRGQPYLEPQHF.

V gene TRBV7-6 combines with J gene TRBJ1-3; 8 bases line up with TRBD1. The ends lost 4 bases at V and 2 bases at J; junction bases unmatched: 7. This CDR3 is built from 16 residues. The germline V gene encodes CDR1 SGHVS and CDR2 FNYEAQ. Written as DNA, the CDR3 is TGTGCCAGCAGCTATACAGGGGGGTACACTGGAAACACCATATATTTT. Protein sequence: CASSYTGGYTGNTIYF. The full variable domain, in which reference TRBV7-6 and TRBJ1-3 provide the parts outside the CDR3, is GAGVSQSPRYKVTKRGQDVALRCDPISGHVSLYWYRQALGQGPEFLTYFNYEAQQDKSGLPNDRFSAERPEGSISTLTIQRTEQRDSAMYRCASSYTGGYTGNTIYFGEGSWLTVV.

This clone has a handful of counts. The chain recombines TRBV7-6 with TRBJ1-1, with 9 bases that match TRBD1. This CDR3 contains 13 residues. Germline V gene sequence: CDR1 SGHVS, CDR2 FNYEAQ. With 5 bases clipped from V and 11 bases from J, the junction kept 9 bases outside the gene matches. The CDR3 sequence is CASSPTGGAGAFF. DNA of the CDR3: TGTGCCAGCAGCCCTACAGGGGGCGCGGGCGCTTTCTTT.

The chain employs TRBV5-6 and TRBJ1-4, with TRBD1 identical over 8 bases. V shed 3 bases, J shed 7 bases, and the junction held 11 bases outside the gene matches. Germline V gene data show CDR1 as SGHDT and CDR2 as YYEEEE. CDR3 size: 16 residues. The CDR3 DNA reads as TGTGCCAGCAGCTCAAACCCCAGGGGGCGAGGTGAAAAACTGTTTTTT. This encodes CASSSNPRGRGEKLFF.

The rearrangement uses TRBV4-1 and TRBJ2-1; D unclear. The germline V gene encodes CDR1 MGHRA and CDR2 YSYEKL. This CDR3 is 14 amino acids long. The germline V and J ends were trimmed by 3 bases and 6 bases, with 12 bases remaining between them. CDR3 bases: TGCGCCAGCAGCCAGGATTGGAGAACCAATGAGCAGTTCTTC. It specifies CASSQDWRTNEQFF.

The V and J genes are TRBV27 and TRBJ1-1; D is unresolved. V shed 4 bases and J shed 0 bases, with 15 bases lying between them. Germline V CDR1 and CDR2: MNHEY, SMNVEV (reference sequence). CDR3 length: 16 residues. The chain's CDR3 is CASSSGGATLNTEAFF. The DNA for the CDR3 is TGTGCCAGCAGTTCAGGAGGAGCCACCCTGAACACTGAAGCTTTCTTT.

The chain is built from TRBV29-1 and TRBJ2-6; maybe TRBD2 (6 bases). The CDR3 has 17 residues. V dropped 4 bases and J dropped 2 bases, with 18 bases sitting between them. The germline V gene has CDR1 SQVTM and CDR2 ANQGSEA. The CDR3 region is CSVGKWGDEAGANVLTF. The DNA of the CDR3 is TGCAGCGTTGGAAAGTGGGGGGATGAGGCTGGGGCCAACGTCCTGACTTTC.

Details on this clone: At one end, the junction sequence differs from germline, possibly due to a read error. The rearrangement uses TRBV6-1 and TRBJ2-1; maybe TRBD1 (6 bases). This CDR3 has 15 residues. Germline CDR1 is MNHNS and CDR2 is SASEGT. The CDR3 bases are TGTGCCGGCAGTGAACTCGGACAGATTGGGAATGAGCAGTTCTTC. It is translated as CAGSELGQIGNEQFF.

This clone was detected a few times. Written as DNA, the CDR3 is TGTGCCAGCCGGGACAGCGTGGACCTGGGAAAACTGTTTTTT. It encodes CASRDSVDLGKLFF. The chain joins TRBV7-9 to TRBJ1-4; TRBD1 matches 7 bases. The V segment lost 8 bases and the J segment 10 bases; nucleotides outside the gene matches: 13. Germline CDR1 reads SEHNR; CDR2 reads FQNEAQ (reference sequence). The CDR3 extends over 14 amino acids.